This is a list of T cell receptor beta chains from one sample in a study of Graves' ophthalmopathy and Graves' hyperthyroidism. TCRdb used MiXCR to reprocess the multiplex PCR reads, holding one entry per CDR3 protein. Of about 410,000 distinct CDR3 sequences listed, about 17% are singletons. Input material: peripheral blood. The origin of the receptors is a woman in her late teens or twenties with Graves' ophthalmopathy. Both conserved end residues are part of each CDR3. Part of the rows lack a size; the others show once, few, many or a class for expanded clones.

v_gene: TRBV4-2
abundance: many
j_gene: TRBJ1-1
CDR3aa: CASSQDVNVLNTEAFF

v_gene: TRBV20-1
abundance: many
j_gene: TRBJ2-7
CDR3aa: CSAVGEYPYEQYF

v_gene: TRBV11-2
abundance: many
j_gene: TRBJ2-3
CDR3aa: CATTRWVLYSTDTQYF

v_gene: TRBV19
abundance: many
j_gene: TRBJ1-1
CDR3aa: CASSTVRDMNTEAFF

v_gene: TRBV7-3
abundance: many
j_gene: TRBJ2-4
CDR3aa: CASSLEGGNIQYF

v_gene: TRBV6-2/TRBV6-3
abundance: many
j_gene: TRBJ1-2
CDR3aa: CASSYDAAYGYTF

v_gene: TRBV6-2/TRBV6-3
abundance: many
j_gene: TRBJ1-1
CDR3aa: CASSYLWDPEAFF

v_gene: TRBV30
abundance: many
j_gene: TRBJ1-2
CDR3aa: CAWSVMRQLNYGYTF

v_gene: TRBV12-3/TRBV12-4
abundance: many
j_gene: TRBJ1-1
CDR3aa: CASNYEGGRMNTEAFF

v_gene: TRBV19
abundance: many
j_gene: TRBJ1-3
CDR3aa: CARDGRSGNTIYF

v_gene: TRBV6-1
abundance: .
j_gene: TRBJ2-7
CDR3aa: CASSKTTGTSVEQYF

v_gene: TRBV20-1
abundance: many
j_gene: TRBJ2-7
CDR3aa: CSARIRLAGGPGEQYF

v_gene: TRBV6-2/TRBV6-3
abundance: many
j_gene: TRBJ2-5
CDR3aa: CASSTGPTRRETQYF

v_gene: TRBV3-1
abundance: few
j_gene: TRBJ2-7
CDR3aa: CASSQDRIAGVHEQYF

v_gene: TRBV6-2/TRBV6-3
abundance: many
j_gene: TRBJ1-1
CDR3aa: CASGIPATLISRAFF

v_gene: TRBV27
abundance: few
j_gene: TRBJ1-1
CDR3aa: CASSHPGLEAFF

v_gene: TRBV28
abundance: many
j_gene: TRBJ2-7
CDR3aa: CASRSDGYEQYF

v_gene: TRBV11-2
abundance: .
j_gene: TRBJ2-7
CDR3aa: CASSLTEGGYEQYF

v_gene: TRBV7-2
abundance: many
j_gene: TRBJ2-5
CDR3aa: CASSLAAETQYF

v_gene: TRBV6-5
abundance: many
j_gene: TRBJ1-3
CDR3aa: CASRQGNTIYF

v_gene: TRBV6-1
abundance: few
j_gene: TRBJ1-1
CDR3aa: CASSHRDGDRTEAFF

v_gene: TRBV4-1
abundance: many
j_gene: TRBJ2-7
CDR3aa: CASSQERGPNYEQYF

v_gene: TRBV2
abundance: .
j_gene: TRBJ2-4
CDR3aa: CASSEGGAQYF

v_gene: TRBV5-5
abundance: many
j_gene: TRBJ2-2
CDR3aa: CASSLPGQRTGELFF

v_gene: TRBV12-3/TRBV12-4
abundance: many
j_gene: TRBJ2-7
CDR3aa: CASRSGSSYEQYF

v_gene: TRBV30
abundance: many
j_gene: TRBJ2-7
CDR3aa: CAWSVGAYEQYF

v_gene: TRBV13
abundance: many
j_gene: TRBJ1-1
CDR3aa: CASSRLGFKNTEAFF

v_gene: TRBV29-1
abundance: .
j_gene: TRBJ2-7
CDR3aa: CSVEDRHYEQYF

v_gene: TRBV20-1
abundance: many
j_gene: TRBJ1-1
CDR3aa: CSASLTPQGNTEAFF

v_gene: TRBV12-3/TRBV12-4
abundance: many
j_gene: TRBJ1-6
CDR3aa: CASSPDGGPLHF

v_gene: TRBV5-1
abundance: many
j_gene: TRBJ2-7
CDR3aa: CASRGLQGGSYEQYF

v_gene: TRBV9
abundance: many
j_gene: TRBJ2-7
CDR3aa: CASSVGDRGSHYEQYF

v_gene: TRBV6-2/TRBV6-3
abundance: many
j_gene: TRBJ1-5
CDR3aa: CASRNQRVSNRPQHF

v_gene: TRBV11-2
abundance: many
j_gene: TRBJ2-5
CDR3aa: CASSLARQDYQETQYF

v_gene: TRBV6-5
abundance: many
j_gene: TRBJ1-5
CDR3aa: CASSYSRGLPNQPQHF

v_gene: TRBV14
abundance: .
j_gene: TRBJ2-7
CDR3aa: CASSQGDFPGPEQYF

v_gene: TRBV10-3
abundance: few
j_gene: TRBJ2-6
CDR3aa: CAIRGGLAGGPSRRSGANVLTF

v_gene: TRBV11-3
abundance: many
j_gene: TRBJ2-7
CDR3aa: CASSFGAGTGINEQYF

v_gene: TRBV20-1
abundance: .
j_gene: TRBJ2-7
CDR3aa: CSATGQGASNSYEQYF

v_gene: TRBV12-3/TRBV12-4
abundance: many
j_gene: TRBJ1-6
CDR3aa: CASSRRQGEVSPLHF

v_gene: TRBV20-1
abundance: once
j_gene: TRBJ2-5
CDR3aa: CSARLAGGSMGQETQYF

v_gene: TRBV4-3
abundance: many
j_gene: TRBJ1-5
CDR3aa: CASSQEWSGSSPQHF

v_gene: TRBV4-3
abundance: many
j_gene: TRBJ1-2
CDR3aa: CASSQGAGRNYGYTF

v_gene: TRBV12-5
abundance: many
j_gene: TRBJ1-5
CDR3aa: CASGLGLGLQPQHF

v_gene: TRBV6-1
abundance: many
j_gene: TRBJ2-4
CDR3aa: CASSEAARGWAKNIQYF

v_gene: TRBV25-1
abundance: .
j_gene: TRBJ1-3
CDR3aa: CASSEQYRASSGNTIYF

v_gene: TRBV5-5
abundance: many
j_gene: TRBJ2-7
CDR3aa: CASSLLGTHMEQYF

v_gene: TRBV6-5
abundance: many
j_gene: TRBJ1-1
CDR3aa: CASSYSLPTGAIEAFF